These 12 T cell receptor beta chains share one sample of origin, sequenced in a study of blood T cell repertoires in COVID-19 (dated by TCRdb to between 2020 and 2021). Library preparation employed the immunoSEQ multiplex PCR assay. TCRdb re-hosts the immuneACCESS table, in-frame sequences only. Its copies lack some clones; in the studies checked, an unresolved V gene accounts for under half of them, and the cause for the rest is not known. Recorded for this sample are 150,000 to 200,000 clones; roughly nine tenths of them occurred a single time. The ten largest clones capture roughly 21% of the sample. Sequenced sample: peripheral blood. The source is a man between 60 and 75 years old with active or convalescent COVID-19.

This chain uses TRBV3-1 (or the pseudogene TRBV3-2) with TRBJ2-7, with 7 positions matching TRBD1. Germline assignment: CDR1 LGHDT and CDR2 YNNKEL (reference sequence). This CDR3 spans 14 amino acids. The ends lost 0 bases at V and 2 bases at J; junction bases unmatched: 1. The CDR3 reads CASSQEGQTYEQYF. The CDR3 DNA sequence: TGTGCCAGCAGCCAAGAGGGACAGACCTACGAGCAGTACTTC.

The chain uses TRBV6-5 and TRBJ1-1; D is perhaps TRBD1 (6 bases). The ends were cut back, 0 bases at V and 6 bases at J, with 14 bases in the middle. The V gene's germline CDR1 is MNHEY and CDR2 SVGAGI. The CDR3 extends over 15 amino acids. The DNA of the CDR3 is TGTGCCAGCAGTTACTCAGTCAGGGGAGGGTCTGAAGCTTTCTTT. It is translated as CASSYSVRGGSEAFF.

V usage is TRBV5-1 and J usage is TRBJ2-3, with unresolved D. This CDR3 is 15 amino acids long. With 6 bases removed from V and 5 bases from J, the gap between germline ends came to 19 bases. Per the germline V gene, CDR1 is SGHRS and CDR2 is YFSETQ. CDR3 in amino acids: CASINQAYLVDTQYF. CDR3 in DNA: TGCGCCAGCATAAACCAGGCTTACTTGGTAGATACGCAGTATTTT. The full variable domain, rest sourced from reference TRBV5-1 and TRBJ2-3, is KAGVTQTPRYLIKTRGQQVTLSCSPISGHRSVSWYQQTPGQGLQFLFEYFSETQRNKGNFPGRFSGRQFSNSRSEMNVSTLELGDSALYLCASINQAYLVDTQYFGPGTRLTVL.

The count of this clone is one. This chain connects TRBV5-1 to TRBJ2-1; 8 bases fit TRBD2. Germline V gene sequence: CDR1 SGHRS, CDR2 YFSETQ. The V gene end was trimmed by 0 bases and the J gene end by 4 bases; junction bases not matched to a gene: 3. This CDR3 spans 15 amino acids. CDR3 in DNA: TGCGCCAGCAGCTTGGATCTAGCGGGTTACAATGAGCAGTTCTTC. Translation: CASSLDLAGYNEQFF.

The CDR3 loop is CASSSNSDNEQFF. The CDR3, as DNA: TGCGCCAGCAGCTCTAATTCGGACAATGAGCAGTTCTTC. The chain uses TRBV5-1 and TRBJ2-1; D is unclear. Trimming pared 3 bases from V and 5 bases from J, leaving 9 bases between. Germline V gene lookup returns CDR1 SGHRS and CDR2 YFSETQ. CDR3 length: 13 residues.

The CDR3 loop reads CASSYSLGAGNYNEQFF. CDR3 in DNA: TGTGCCAGCAGTTACTCCCTTGGCGCAGGGAACTACAATGAGCAGTTCTTC. The V and J genes are TRBV6-2 or TRBV6-3 and TRBJ2-1, with a possible D match to TRBD1 (5 bases). V shed 0 bases and J shed 3 bases, with 15 bases lying between them. The CDR3 runs to 17 residues. Germline V gene data show CDR1 as MNHEY and CDR2 as SVGEGT.

CDR3 in amino acids: CATSDLRGTEAFF. DNA of the CDR3: TGTGCCACCAGTGATTTGAGAGGCACTGAAGCTTTCTTT. The chain uses TRBV24-1 and TRBJ1-1; D unclear. Per the germline V gene, CDR1 is KGHDR and CDR2 is SFDVKD. Between the trimmed V and J ends, which lost 0 bases and 4 bases, there was a span of 5 bases. The length of the CDR3 is 13 residues.

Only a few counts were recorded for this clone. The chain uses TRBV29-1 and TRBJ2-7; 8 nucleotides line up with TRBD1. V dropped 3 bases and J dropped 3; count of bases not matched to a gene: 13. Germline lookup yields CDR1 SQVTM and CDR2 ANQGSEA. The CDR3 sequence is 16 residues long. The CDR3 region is CSVDLRTGPSLYEQYF. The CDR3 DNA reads TGCAGCGTTGATCTCCGGACAGGGCCGTCCCTCTACGAGCAGTACTTC.

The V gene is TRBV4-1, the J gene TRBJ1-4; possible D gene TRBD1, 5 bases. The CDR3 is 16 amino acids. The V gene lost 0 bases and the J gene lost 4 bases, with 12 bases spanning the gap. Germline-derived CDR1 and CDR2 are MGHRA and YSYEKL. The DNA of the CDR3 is TGCGCCAGCAGCCAAGAGGAGGGGCACGTTAATGAAAAACTGTTTTTT. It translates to CASSQEEGHVNEKLFF.

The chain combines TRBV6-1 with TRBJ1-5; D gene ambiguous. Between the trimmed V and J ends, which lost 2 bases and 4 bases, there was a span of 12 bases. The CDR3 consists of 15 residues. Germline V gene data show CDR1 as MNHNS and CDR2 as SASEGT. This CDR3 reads CASSESYGSNQPQHF. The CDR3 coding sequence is TGTGCCAGCAGTGAAAGCTACGGGTCAAATCAGCCCCAGCATTTT.

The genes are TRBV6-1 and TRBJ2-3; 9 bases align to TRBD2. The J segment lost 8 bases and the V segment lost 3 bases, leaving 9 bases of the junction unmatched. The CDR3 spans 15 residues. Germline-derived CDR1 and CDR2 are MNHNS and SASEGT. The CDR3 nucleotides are TGTGCCAGCAGTGAGACGCGGGGGGGCGGGGCTACGCAGTATTTT. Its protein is CASSETRGGGATQYF.

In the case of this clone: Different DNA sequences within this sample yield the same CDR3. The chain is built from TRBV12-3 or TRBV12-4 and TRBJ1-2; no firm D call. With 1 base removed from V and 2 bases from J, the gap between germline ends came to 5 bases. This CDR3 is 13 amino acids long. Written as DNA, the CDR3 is TGTGCCAGCAGTTTAGGACAAAACTATGGCTACACCTTC. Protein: CASSLGQNYGYTF.